This TCR beta chain emerged from a study of cytomegalovirus exposure and HLA in healthy donors. Sequenced by immunoSEQ multiplex PCR; TCRdb stores in-frame clones only, minus some. The data hold 200,000 or so clones, with just over 90% observed a single time. Germline trimming cut 4 bases from V and 5 bases from J; bases unmatched to any gene: 8. Germline V gene sequence: CDR1 KGHSH, CDR2 LQKENI. The CDR3 extends over 15 amino acids. The sequenced sample consisted of PBMCs. The sequence was obtained from a woman between 18 and 29 years old in good health and CMV-seronegative. This chain connects TRBV18 to TRBJ1-1; TRBD1 agrees at 9 bases. CDR3 loop: CASSQRDRVRTEAFF. The CDR3 DNA sequence: TGTGCCAGCTCACAAAGGGACAGGGTAAGGACTGAAGCTTTCTTT.